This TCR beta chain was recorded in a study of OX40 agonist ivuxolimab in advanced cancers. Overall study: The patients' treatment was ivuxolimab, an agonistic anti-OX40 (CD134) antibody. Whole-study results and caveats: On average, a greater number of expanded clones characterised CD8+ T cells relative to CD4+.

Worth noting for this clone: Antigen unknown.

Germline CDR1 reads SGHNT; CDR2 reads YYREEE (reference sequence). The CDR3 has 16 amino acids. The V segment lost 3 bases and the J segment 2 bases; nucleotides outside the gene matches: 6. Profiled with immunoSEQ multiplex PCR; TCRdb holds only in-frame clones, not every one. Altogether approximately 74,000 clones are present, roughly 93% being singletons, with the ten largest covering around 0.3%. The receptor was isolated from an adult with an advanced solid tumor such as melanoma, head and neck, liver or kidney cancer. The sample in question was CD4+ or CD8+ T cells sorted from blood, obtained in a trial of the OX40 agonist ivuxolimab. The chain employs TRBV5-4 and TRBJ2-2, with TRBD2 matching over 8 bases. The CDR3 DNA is TGTGCCAGCAGCTCCCGTAGCGGGGATAACACCGGGGAGCTGTTTTTT. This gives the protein CASSSRSGDNTGELFF.